This T cell receptor beta chain came from a study of PD-L1 blockade in urothelial cancer. General study findings and limits: Patients with durable benefit had greater blood expansion of tumor-associated TCR clones 3 weeks into treatment.

This CDR3 is built from 15 residues. Germline loops: CDR1 MNHEY, CDR2 SVGAGI. V lost 5 bases to trimming and J lost 9 bases; unmatched junction nucleotides: 15. A spike-in of synthetic TCR analog templates was added to each PCR. Method: immunoSEQ multiplex PCR; TCRdb's copy keeps in-frame clones and lacks some. Of just over 50,000 clones listed, around 72% were seen once; the top ten hold approximately 3.7%. As for time point: pretreatment peripheral blood. A note on this clone: Its target is not known.

Sequenced here: PBMCs, sampled around atezolizumab (anti-PD-L1) treatment. The genes are TRBV6-5 and TRBJ2-5, with TRBD1 matching over 7 bases. The source of this sequence is a man aged 65 to 85 with urothelial cancer. The CDR3 coding sequence is TGTGCCAGCAGTAACCCTCGACAGGGAAGGAAGCCCCAGTACTTC. Amino acids: CASSNPRQGRKPQYF.